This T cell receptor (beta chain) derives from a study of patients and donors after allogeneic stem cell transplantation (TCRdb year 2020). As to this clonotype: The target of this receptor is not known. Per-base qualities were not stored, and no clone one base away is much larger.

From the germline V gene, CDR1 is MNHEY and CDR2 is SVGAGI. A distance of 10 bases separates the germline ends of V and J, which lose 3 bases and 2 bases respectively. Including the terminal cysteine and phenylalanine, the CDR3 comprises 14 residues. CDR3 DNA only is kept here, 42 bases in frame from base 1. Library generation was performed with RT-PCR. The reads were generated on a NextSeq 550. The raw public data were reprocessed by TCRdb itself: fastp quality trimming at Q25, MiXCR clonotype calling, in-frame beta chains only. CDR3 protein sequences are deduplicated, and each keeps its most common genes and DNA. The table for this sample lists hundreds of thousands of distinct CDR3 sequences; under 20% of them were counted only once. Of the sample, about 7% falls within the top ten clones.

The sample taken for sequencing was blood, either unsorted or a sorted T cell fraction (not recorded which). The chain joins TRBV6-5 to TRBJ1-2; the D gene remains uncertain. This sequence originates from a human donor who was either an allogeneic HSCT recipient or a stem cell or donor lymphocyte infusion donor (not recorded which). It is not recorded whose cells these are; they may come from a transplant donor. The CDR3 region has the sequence CASSYAQSNYGYTF. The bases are TGTGCCAGCAGTTATGCCCAGAGCAACTATGGCTACACCTTC.